The sequence of this T cell receptor (beta chain) was determined in a study of T cell changes during pregnancy in multiple sclerosis. Sequenced by immunoSEQ multiplex PCR; TCRdb stores in-frame clones only, minus some. The sample yields 95,000 to 100,000 clones, 75% to 95% seen once. V lost 5 bases to trimming and J lost 6 bases; unmatched junction nucleotides: 7. The CDR3 is 16 residues long. CDR1 SEHNR and CDR2 FQNEAQ come from the germline V gene (reference sequence). The sequence was collected from a female donor with multiple sclerosis, enrolled in a pregnancy study. The rearrangement joins TRBV7-9 to TRBJ2-2; 12 nucleotides align to TRBD2. Here the sequenced sample was peripheral blood, taken in the second trimester of pregnancy. The CDR3 spells CASSQSTSGRAGELFF. The CDR3 nucleotides are TGTGCCAGCAGCCAATCGACTAGCGGGAGAGCCGGGGAGCTGTTTTTT.